A single sample is the source of the 8 T cell receptor beta chains below, sequenced in a study of CD8 T cells in ankylosing spondylitis. TCRdb independently ran MiXCR on the 5' RACE reads; one entry per CDR3 protein. The sample shows 500,000 to 650,000 distinct CDR3 sequences, approximately 5.3% of them seen only once. Study findings and constraints: Within ankylosing spondylitis blood, a TCR beta motif made up of eight or nine highly homologous variants appeared to be characteristic.

Their cognate antigens are unknown. Sequences were obtained from blood, either unsorted or a sorted T cell fraction (not recorded which). Every receptor here comes from a male donor with ankylosing spondylitis.

This clonotype appeared many times. J is TRBJ2-3 and V is TRBV15; no reliable D call. The CDR3 has 14 amino acids. Germline V lookup: CDR1 LNHNV, CDR2 YYDKDF (reference sequence). The germline V and J ends were trimmed by 1 base and 2 bases, with 7 bases remaining between them. The CDR3 DNA sequence: TGTGCCACCAGCAGAGCTCTGTCCACAGATACGCAGTATTTT. The encoded protein is CATSRALSTDTQYF.

As to this clonotype: A read error is possible here, since a much larger clone lies one base away. The rearrangement joins TRBV6-2 or TRBV6-3 to TRBJ1-1; no reliable D call. This CDR3 contains 13 residues. The germline V gene encodes CDR1 MNHEY and CDR2 SVGEGT. The DNA of the CDR3 is TGTGCCAGCAGTTACAATCCGGAGGCTGAATCTTTCTTT. Protein product: CASSYNPEAESFF.

J is TRBJ2-6 and V is TRBV11-2, with D uncertain. Germline CDR1 reads SGHAT; CDR2 reads FQNNGV. V was pared by 3 bases and J by 0 bases, with 15 bases between. This CDR3 is 18 amino acids long. CDR3 sequence reads: CASSFPDGQHSGANVLTF. CDR3 DNA sequence: TGTGCCAGCAGCTTCCCTGACGGGCAACACTCTGGGGCCAACGTCCTGACTTTC.

This clonotype was found many times. CDR3 loop: CSARDPGTSSYEQYF. In DNA, the CDR3 is TGCAGTGCTAGAGATCCCGGGACGAGCTCCTACGAGCAGTACTTC. The J gene is TRBJ2-7, the V gene TRBV20-1, with D possibly being TRBD1 or TRBD2 (5 bases each). The CDR3 extends over 15 amino acids. Between the trimmed V and J ends, which lost 0 bases and 0 bases, there was a span of 12 bases. Looked up from germline, CDR1 is DFQATT and CDR2 is SNEGSKA (reference sequence).

This clonotype was seen ten or more times. CDR3 DNA: TGTGCCACCAGCAGAGATATAAGTGCAACTAATGAAAAACTGTTTTTT. Translating gives CATSRDISATNEKLFF. V gene TRBV15 combines with J gene TRBJ1-4, with D uncertain. The V end was cut by 0 bases, the J end by 0 bases, with 8 bases between. The CDR3 has 16 residues. The germline V gene has CDR1 LNHNV and CDR2 YYDKDF (reference sequence).

The genes are TRBV5-1 and TRBJ2-1, with TRBD2 identical over 8 bases. The CDR3 extends over 18 amino acids. Germline V gene sequence: CDR1 SGHRS, CDR2 YFSETQ. V dropped 4 bases and J dropped 10; count of bases not matched to a gene: 22. The DNA of the CDR3 is TGCGCCAGCAGCCGAGGTGCGCTAGCGGGTGGGGAGGCTGGAGAGCAGTTCTTC. This sequence encodes CASSRGALAGGEAGEQFF.

This clonotype was counted many times. The chain recombines TRBV7-2 with TRBJ2-7; D unclear. CDR3 length equals 15 residues. Trimming cost V 1 base and J 0 bases, with 10 bases left between them. Germline-derived CDR1 and CDR2 are SGHTA and FQGNSA. The CDR3 loop is CASSLELGYSYEQYF. The CDR3 coding sequence is TGTGCCAGCAGCTTAGAGTTGGGATACTCCTACGAGCAGTACTTC. Drawing the rest from reference TRBV7-2 and TRBJ2-7, the complete variable domain is GAGVSQSPSNKVTEKGKDVELRCDPISGHTALYWYRQSLGQGLEFLIYFQGNSAPDKSGLPSDRFSAERTGGSVSTLTIQRTQQEDSAVYLCASSLELGYSYEQYFGPGTRLTVT.

The sample holds many counts of this clonotype. The chain employs TRBV20-1 and TRBJ1-1, with D maybe TRBD1 (6 bases). CDR3 length equals 14 residues. Germline V gene data show CDR1 as DFQATT and CDR2 as SNEGSKA (reference sequence). The V and J ends lost 1 base and 4 bases respectively, with 13 bases between them. In DNA form, the CDR3 reads TGCAGTGCTAGAGTCTCAGGGGCCGGCACTGAAGCTTTCTTT. Translating gives CSARVSGAGTEAFF.